A selection of T cell receptor beta chains follows, all from one sample in a study of T cells in Graves' hyperthyroidism and ophthalmopathy. MiXCR, applied by TCRdb to the multiplex PCR reads, yields one record per CDR3 protein. The table shows about 640,000 distinct CDR3 sequences, with under 25% occurring only once. The specimen sequenced was blood. The receptors here all came from a man aged 30 to 39 with Graves' ophthalmopathy. CDR3s include the opening cysteine and the closing phenylalanine or tryptophan. D genes are given only for firm matches. Clone size is shown for a subset of rows, as once, few, many or a class of expanded clone.

length	V	D	J	size	CDR3
16	TRBV6-1	TRBD2	TRBJ2-5	-	CASRSRQTSLGGTQYF
18	TRBV7-2	TRBD2	TRBJ2-2	-	CASMKYPKLAGGPGELFF
13	TRBV6-2/TRBV6-3	-	TRBJ2-2	few	CASTYTGTGELFF
14	TRBV11-2	TRBD1	TRBJ1-3	-	CASSFTGAGNTIYF
17	TRBV7-2	-	TRBJ2-3	-	CASSPSFGLSITDTQYF
14	TRBV3-1	-	TRBJ2-7	few	CASSHTRRTVEQYF
17	TRBV5-6	-	TRBJ2-3	-	CASSRIRGRGRTDTQYF
14	TRBV20-1	-	TRBJ2-3	-	CSARRGGHTDTQYF
13	TRBV5-1	-	TRBJ1-1	few	CASSPEQNTEAFF
15	TRBV4-3	-	TRBJ1-1	few	CASSQESDQMTEAFF
15	TRBV7-2	TRBD1	TRBJ1-1	many	CASSFSGTGSTEAFF
14	TRBV6-1	-	TRBJ2-7	many	CASSERGSLYEQYF
16	TRBV27	TRBD1	TRBJ1-5	-	CASSPIDRGRGQPQHF
17	TRBV7-9	-	TRBJ2-1	-	CASSLRWGGQRLNEQFF
16	TRBV28	-	TRBJ1-3	few	CASRTAGRTSGNTIYF
15	TRBV19	-	TRBJ2-3	-	CASSPRGAGENTQYF
16	TRBV5-1	TRBD2	TRBJ2-2	-	CASSLDLAGNTGELFF
16	TRBV27	-	TRBJ2-1	-	CASSRTADKIYNEQFF
12	TRBV12-3/TRBV12-4	-	TRBJ1-1	few	CASSFKFTEAFF
16	TRBV12-3/TRBV12-4	TRBD2	TRBJ2-2	-	CASGRLAGGFTGELFF
13	TRBV29-1	-	TRBJ2-5	few	CSAPGTPARTQYF
14	TRBV5-6	-	TRBJ2-5	-	CASRETGPKRTQYF
16	TRBV7-3	TRBD2	TRBJ2-3	many	CASSPLAGRFTDTQYF
14	TRBV11-1	TRBD2	TRBJ2-7	many	CASNTGTNNYEQYF
15	TRBV3-1	-	TRBJ1-6	many	CASSHRTGGNSPLHF
15	TRBV10-3	TRBD2	TRBJ2-2	-	CAIPRAGANTGELFF
15	TRBV4-1	-	TRBJ2-7	few	CASSPSAGGSYEQYF
14	TRBV28	-	TRBJ1-5	-	CASSSTTLNQPQHF
14	TRBV10-3	-	TRBJ1-1	-	CAISESRVDTEAFF
12	TRBV24-1	-	TRBJ2-2	-	CATSGGTGELFF
12	TRBV7-9	TRBD2	TRBJ2-1	many	CASSLVGGEQFF
17	TRBV24-1	-	TRBJ1-4	-	CATSARPRAPTNEKLFF
12	TRBV24-1	-	TRBJ2-1	many	CATSEGWDEQFF
16	TRBV6-1	TRBD2	TRBJ2-3	-	CASAPAGGSSTDTQYF
15	TRBV7-8	-	TRBJ1-2	-	CPSSKAKYQVTSYTF
15	TRBV7-3	TRBD2	TRBJ2-5	-	CASSLSSGGKETQYF
14	TRBV7-9	-	TRBJ2-3	few	CASSWQLGQDTQYF
19	TRBV7-9	TRBD1	TRBJ2-6	many	CASSLVGATGGTGANVLTF
15	TRBV12-3/TRBV12-4	TRBD2	TRBJ2-1	-	CASKRLASSYNEQLF
15	TRBV29-1	TRBD2	TRBJ2-1	-	CSVEDGGLAEGEQFF
14	TRBV29-1	-	TRBJ2-5	many	CSVVKGLHQETQYF